Listed here is a single TCR beta chain. The clone's antigen remains unknown. The sample holds no much larger clone one base away, and base qualities are not on file. The sample's treatment or condition label is to be understood as: in vitro stimulation with specific CMV peptide epitopes to enrich CMV-specific T cells. Sequencer: Illumina HiSeq 1500. TCRdb handled the public reads itself, with Q25 trimming in fastp and clone calling in MiXCR, and kept productive beta chains. When rows share a CDR3 protein, they turn into one entry using the most common DNA and genes. This sample gives some 350,000 distinct CDR3 sequences in total; about a third of them show up just once. The ten largest make up about 14% of the sample. The source of the sample is a study of T cell repertoires in cytomegalovirus infection (dated by TCRdb to between 2017 and 2020). Regarding the study in general: Peptide stimulations targeted recently identified HLA-C-restricted CMV epitopes, whose presentation resists viral immunomodulation, together with well-studied HLA-B-restricted epitopes. Donor HLA type was relevant to the analysis, because carriage of CMV infection together with the matching HLA type was indicated by public TCR beta signatures. Overall study results and their limits: Carriers of CMV infection plus the relevant HLA type were discriminated by the cumulative frequency of public TCR beta family members in the study cohort and in an independent roughly 350-donor cohort. In the ex vivo response, HLA-C-restricted CMV-specific TCR beta clonotypes were dominant, and in two of eight donors the single most frequent clonotype came from this HLA-C-restricted group.

This sequence originates from a human donor in good health (CMV status not recorded). Some clones in this sample may be carry-over from other donors' samples. Specimen: cultured PBMCs, collected from culture after CMV antigen stimulation.

The nucleotides read TGTGCCAGCAGAATCCGCGGCTCCTACAATGAGCAGTTCTTC. This translates into CASRIRGSYNEQFF. The rearranged chain carries TRBV28 and TRBJ2-1; the D gene cannot be named for sure. Measured from the cysteine to the phenylalanine, the CDR3 is 14 residues long. Only the CDR3 portion is preserved as DNA: 42 bases, with reading frame beginning at the first base. For CDR1 and CDR2, the germline V gene lists MDHEN and SYDVKM. V loses 6 bases of germline sequence and J loses 0 bases, and the interval between the two ends is 9 bases.